Listed here are 5 T cell receptor beta chains from one sample, sequenced in a study of cytomegalovirus exposure and HLA in healthy donors. Primers for the PCR totalled 60 Vbeta and 13 Jbeta. Sequenced by immunoSEQ multiplex PCR; TCRdb stores in-frame clones only, minus some. Of some 150,000 clones in the sample, 60% to 80% are singletons; the top ten hold approximately 0.66%. Sequencing was performed on PBMCs. These receptors were collected from a male donor in good health and CMV-seronegative.

The rearrangement links TRBV20-1 to TRBJ2-1, with no clear D. CDR1 is DFQATT and CDR2 is SNEGSKA in the germline V gene (reference sequence). The V and J ends lost 6 bases and 8 bases respectively, with 8 bases between them. The CDR3 consists of 10 residues. CDR3 loop: CSAPLDEQFF. Written as DNA, the CDR3 is TGCAGTGCCCCTTTAGATGAGCAGTTCTTC.

The V gene is TRBV30, the J gene TRBJ2-6; D unresolved. The CDR3 runs 14 residues. The germline V gene has CDR1 GTSNPN and CDR2 SVGIG (reference sequence). Between the trimmed V and J ends, which lost 0 bases and 2 bases, there was a span of 5 bases. In DNA form, the CDR3 reads TGTGCCTGGAGTGTACTGGCTGGGGCCAACGTCCTGACTTTC. Its translation: CAWSVLAGANVLTF.

The chain uses TRBV7-8 and TRBJ2-1, with 15 bases matching TRBD2. The CDR3 consists of 19 residues. The germline V gene encodes CDR1 SGHVS and CDR2 FQNEAQ. Losses at the gene ends were 1 base for V and 4 bases for J; bases not matched to a gene: 8. The CDR3 DNA follows: TGTGCCAGCAGCTTAGATGGGACTAGCGGGAGGTTATCTTACAATGAGCAGTTCTTC. This sequence encodes CASSLDGTSGRLSYNEQFF.

This rearrangement joins TRBV6-5 to TRBJ2-7; the match to TRBD2 covers 15 bases. From germline, CDR1 is MNHEY and CDR2 SVGAGI. The CDR3 runs to 16 residues. After removal of 0 bases from V and 3 bases from J, the junction contained 0 bases not matched to a gene. The CDR3 nucleotides are TGTGCCAGCAGTTACTCGGGACTAGCGGGGGGCTACGAGCAGTACTTC. Protein product: CASSYSGLAGGYEQYF.

The chain joins TRBV4-1 to TRBJ2-5; 8 nucleotides align to TRBD1. The V gene's germline CDR1 is MGHRA and CDR2 YSYEKL. The CDR3 totals 16 residues. J was trimmed by 5 bases and V by 3 bases; bases with no gene match: 11. The CDR3 coding sequence is TGCGCCAGCAGCCAGGGAGACAGGGGTCCGGGGGAGACCCAGTACTTC. This encodes CASSQGDRGPGETQYF.